The clone carrying this TCR beta chain appeared a few times. Its antigen is still unknown. A much larger clone is a single base away; this may be a read error. Naive CD8 T cell sorting was performed on the CD8+CD4-CCR7+CD45RA+ phenotype. The sample belongs to a study of molecular identifiers for immune sequencing clone quantification. Each CDR3 protein gets one entry after TCRdb re-called the PCR reads with MiXCR. The profile shows over 600,000 distinct CDR3 sequences, about 20% of them singletons. V was clipped by 6 bases and J by 12 bases, with 15 bases between them. Germline V gene data show CDR1 as MNHNS and CDR2 as SASEGT. The CDR3 spans 13 residues. General study findings and limits: Sizes of highly expanded clones could be underestimated through identical TCRs sharing a barcode.

This receptor was obtained from a human donor in good health. Some libraries in this study had Jurkat cell RNA spiked in. The sample taken for sequencing was naive CD8+ T cells from blood, with Jurkat cell RNA spiked in. Regarding subset: FACS-sorted CD8+CD4-CCR7+CD45RA+ naive T cells. The chain couples TRBV6-1 to TRBJ2-6, with D perhaps given as TRBD1 or TRBD2 (5 bases each). CDR3 sequence reads: CASRTRDAPVLTF. DNA of the CDR3: TGTGCCAGCAGGACCCGGGACGCTCCCGTCCTGACTTTC.